The 6 T cell receptor beta chains reported below all come from one sample, sequenced in a study of Graves' ophthalmopathy and Graves' hyperthyroidism. The authors amplified TCR beta CDR3 regions, and they did so from RNA transcripts for repertoire sequencing. The authors performed first-round RT-PCR with HTBI primers and then a second-round multiplex PCR. Using its own MiXCR run on the multiplex PCR reads, TCRdb lists one record per CDR3 protein. The repertoire holds hundreds of thousands of distinct CDR3 sequences, about 20% seen once, with about 6.6% in the top ten. Sequenced input: peripheral blood. These receptors all stem from a woman younger than 35 with stable Graves' hyperthyroidism. Some clones in this sample may be carry-over from other donors' samples.

This chain links TRBV7-2 with TRBJ1-3; the D is unclear. The CDR3 is made up of 15 amino acids. Trimming cost V 1 base and J 0 bases, with 7 bases left between them. In germline, CDR1 is SGHTA, CDR2 FQGNSA. In DNA form, the CDR3 reads TGTGCCAGCAGCTTAGTCGGATACTCTGGAAACACCATATATTTT. Its protein product is CASSLVGYSGNTIYF.

This chain uses TRBV4-1 with TRBJ1-2; 8 bases align to TRBD1. With V trimmed by 1 base and J by 6 bases, 16 bases remained unmatched. Germline values: CDR1 MGHRA, CDR2 YSYEKL. The CDR3 length is 18 residues. CDR3 sequence: CASSQALTGERVLNGYTF. The CDR3 region has the DNA TGCGCCAGCAGCCAAGCTCTGACAGGGGAGAGGGTGCTTAATGGCTACACCTTC.

This clonotype has ten or more counts. The chain is built from TRBV30 and TRBJ2-5; TRBD1 might be the D (6 bases). The CDR3 spans 11 residues. Germline V CDR1 and CDR2: GTSNPN, SVGIG (reference sequence). Deletions cut 2 bases from V and 14 bases from J, with 15 bases between. The CDR3 here is CAWSTGTGPYF. The CDR3 coding sequence is TGTGCCTGGAGTACAGGGACCGGGCCATACTTC.

Points on this clonotype: One base away lies a much larger clone, so this may be a sequencing read error. The V gene is TRBV15, the J gene TRBJ2-7; TRBD1 aligns across 8 bases. Germline loops: CDR1 LNHNV, CDR2 YYDKDF (reference sequence). The CDR3 is made up of 15 amino acids. V lost 0 bases to trimming and J lost 0 bases; unmatched junction nucleotides: 1. The DNA of the CDR3 is TGTGCCACCAGCAGAGATACAGGGGGCTCCTACGAGCAGTACTTC. Its protein is CATSRDTGGSYEQYF.

This clonotype was found many times. CDR3 in amino acids: CASSLRSGGGYTF. The CDR3 DNA follows: TGTGCCAGCAGTTTACGGTCAGGGGGAGGCTACACCTTC. This chain uses TRBV12-3 or TRBV12-4 with TRBJ1-2; 7 positions agree with TRBD1. Unmatched junction bases numbered 5, after V lost 2 bases and J lost 8 bases. This CDR3 is built from 13 residues.

This clonotype showed up many times. The gene calls are TRBV28 and TRBJ2-7; 10 bases line up with TRBD2. The germline V gene encodes CDR1 MDHEN and CDR2 SYDVKM. Trimming at V came to 5 bases and at J to 4 bases, leaving 14 bases not matched to a gene. The CDR3 consists of 17 residues. For the CDR3, the DNA is TGTGCCAGCAGTCCCTTCCGACTAGCGGGCCTCGAATACGAGCAGTACTTC. Translated: CASSPFRLAGLEYEQYF.